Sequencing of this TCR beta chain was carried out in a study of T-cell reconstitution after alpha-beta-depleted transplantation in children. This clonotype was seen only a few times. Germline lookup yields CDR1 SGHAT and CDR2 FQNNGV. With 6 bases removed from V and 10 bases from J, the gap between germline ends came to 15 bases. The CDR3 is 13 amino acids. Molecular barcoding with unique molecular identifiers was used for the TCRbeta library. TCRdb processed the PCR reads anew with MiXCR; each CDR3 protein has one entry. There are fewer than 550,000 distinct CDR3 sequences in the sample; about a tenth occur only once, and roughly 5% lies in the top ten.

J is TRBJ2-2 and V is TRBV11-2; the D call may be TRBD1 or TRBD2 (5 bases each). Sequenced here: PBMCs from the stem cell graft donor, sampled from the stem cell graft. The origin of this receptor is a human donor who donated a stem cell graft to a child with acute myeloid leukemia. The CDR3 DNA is TGTGCCAGCAGGCGGACGGGACCTGCGGAGCTGTTTTTT. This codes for CASRRTGPAELFF.